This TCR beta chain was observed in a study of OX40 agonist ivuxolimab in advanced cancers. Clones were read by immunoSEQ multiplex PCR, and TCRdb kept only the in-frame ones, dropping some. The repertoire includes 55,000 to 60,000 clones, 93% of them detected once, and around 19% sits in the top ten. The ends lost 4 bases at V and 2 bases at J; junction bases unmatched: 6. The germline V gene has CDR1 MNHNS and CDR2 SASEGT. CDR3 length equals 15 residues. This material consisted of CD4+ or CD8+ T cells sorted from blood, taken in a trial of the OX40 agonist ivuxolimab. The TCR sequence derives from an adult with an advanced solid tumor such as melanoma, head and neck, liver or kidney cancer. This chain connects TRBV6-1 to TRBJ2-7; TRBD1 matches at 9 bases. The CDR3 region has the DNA TGTGCCAGCAGTGTCCGCCGACAGGGGGCCTACGAGCAGTACTTC. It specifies CASSVRRQGAYEQYF.